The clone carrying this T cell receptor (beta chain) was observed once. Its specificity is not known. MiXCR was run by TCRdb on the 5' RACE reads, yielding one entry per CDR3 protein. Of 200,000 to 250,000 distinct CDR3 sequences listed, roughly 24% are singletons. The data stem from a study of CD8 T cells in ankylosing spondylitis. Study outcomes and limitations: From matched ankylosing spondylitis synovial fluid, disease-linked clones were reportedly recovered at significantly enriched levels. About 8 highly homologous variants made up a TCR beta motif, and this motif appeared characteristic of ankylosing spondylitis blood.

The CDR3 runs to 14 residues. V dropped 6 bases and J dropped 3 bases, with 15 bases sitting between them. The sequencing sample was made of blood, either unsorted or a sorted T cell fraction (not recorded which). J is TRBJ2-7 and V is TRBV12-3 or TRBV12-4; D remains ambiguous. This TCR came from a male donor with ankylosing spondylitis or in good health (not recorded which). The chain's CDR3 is CASSIGPSLYEQYF. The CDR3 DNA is TGTGCCAGCAGCATCGGGCCCTCCCTCTACGAGCAGTACTTC.